The rows below give T cell receptor beta chains drawn from one sample of a study of beta chain features in type 1 diabetes. The repertoire was sequenced with immunoSEQ multiplex PCR; TCRdb's copy has only in-frame clones and lacks some. The sample records about 660,000 clones, over 11% being singletons. Specimen: naive CD4+ T cells from blood. The receptors come from a man in his late teens or twenties with type 1 diabetes. CDR3s include the opening cysteine and the closing phenylalanine or tryptophan. D genes are given only for firm matches. Clone size is not always given. Where it is, it says once, few, many or a class for expanded clones.

clone_size	v_call	d_call	j_call	cdr3_nt	cdr3_aa
.	TRBV30	.	TRBJ2-3	TGTGCCTGGAGTGAGTGGAGCCCCACAGATACGCAGTATTTT	CAWSEWSPTDTQYF
.	TRBV7-9	.	TRBJ2-5	TGTGCCAGCAGCTCCCCGGGACTTGGGGTTGAGACCCAGTACTTC	CASSSPGLGVETQYF
few	TRBV12-5	.	TRBJ2-1	TGTGCTAGTGGTTTGGTACTAAGCGGGTTCAGCTCCTACAATGAGCAGTTCTTC	CASGLVLSGFSSYNEQFF
.	TRBV30	TRBD2	TRBJ2-3	TGTGCCTGGGGACTGGAGAGCGGGAGGGGCGCAGATACGCAGTATTTT	CAWGLESGRGADTQYF
few	TRBV27	.	TRBJ2-1	TGTGCCAGCAGCAACCAAGGGGAAGGGGAGTTCTTC	CASSNQGEGEFF
.	TRBV2	TRBD1	TRBJ1-5	TGTGCCAGCAGTATGACAGGGCTCTATAGCAATCAGCCCCAGCATTTT	CASSMTGLYSNQPQHF
.	TRBV7-2	.	TRBJ2-2	TGTGCCAGCAGCCTTCGGACAGCTTACACCGGGGAGCTGTTTTTT	CASSLRTAYTGELFF
.	TRBV9	.	TRBJ1-3	TGTGCCAGCAGCGTAGGGGGTCCGAGAACCGGCTCTGGAAACACCATATATTTT	CASSVGGPRTGSGNTIYF
few	TRBV4-3	.	TRBJ1-6	TGCGCCAGCAGCCAAGAAGCCAGGAGCTCCTATAATTCACCCCTCCACTTT	CASSQEARSSYNSPLHF
few	TRBV5-1	.	TRBJ1-1	TGCGCCAGCAGCTTGGGTCCAGGGCTGAACACTGAAGCTTTCTTT	CASSLGPGLNTEAFF
once	TRBV9	.	TRBJ1-2	TGTGCCAGCAGCGTAGGACAGCCTAACTATGGCTACACCTTC	CASSVGQPNYGYTF
.	TRBV6-5	.	TRBJ1-5	TGTGCCAGCAGTTCCCCGGGGGGGAGAAGCAATCAGCCCCAGCATTTT	CASSSPGGRSNQPQHF
.	TRBV6-5	TRBD1	TRBJ1-1	TGTGCCAGCAGTTACTGGGGGACAGGGGGAACTGAAGCTTTCTTT	CASSYWGTGGTEAFF
few	TRBV2	TRBD1	TRBJ1-4	TGTGCCAGCAGTTACCCGAGGACAGGTGAAAAACTGTTTTTT	CASSYPRTGEKLFF
.	TRBV19	TRBD1	TRBJ2-1	TGTGCCAGTAGTTCACAGGGGGCACAGAATGAGCAGTTCTTC	CASSSQGAQNEQFF
few	TRBV29-1	.	TRBJ1-1	TGCAGCGTTGAAGTACCTGGACGGTGGAACACTGAAGCTTTCTTT	CSVEVPGRWNTEAFF
few	TRBV5-4	.	TRBJ2-4	TGTGCCAGCAGCTTCATTGCAACGAACATTCAGTACTTC	CASSFIATNIQYF
.	TRBV7-2	.	TRBJ1-3	TGTGCCAGCAGCTTAGTGGAGGGAACCATATATTTT	CASSLVEGTIYF
.	TRBV6-5	.	TRBJ1-2	TGTGCCAGCAGACTGACGAGACAGTATGGCTACACCTTC	CASRLTRQYGYTF
few	TRBV6-5	TRBD1	TRBJ2-7	TGTGCCAGCAGGCTGGACAGGGGGGTCTACGAGCAGTACTTC	CASRLDRGVYEQYF
.	TRBV5-1	.	TRBJ2-1	TGCGCCAGCAGCTTGGATGGTCTAGTACCCTACAATGAGCAGTTCTTC	CASSLDGLVPYNEQFF
few	TRBV7-9	.	TRBJ1-1	TGTGCCAGCAGCTTAAACACGAACACTGAAGCTTTCTTT	CASSLNTNTEAFF
few	TRBV7-2	.	TRBJ1-2	TGTGCCAGCAGCCCTCGAGGAGGGCTCCGGTCCCCGAATGGCTACACCTTC	CASSPRGGLRSPNGYTF
.	TRBV25-1	.	TRBJ2-3	TGTGCCAGCAGCCTAGGGACTCGCACAGATACGCAGTATTTT	CASSLGTRTDTQYF
.	TRBV18	.	TRBJ1-1	TGTGCCAGCTCACCTGGGTCCCGGATGAACACTGAAGCTTTCTTT	CASSPGSRMNTEAFF
few	TRBV13	TRBD1	TRBJ2-7	TGTGCCAGCAGCTTACAGGGGGCGGGCTACGAGCAGTACTTC	CASSLQGAGYEQYF
.	TRBV30	.	TRBJ2-5	TGTGCCTGGACCAACCTATTAAGGGAGACCCAGTACTTC	CAWTNLLRETQYF
.	TRBV28	TRBD1	TRBJ2-2	TGTGCCAGCAGTTTATCCGGGACAGGGCACACCGGGGAGCTGTTTTTT	CASSLSGTGHTGELFF
.	TRBV29-1	.	TRBJ2-7	TGCAGCGTTTCAAATTTCTACGAGCAGTACTTC	CSVSNFYEQYF
few	TRBV27	.	TRBJ1-1	TGTGCCAGCATGGGGCTCCGAAACACTGAAGCTTTCTTT	CASMGLRNTEAFF
few	TRBV5-1	TRBD2	TRBJ2-5	TGCGCCAGCTGCCCTCAACCGGGACTAGGAGAGACCCAGTACTTC	CASCPQPGLGETQYF